A selection of T cell receptor beta chains follows, all from one sample in a study of shared clonotypes between healthy human individuals. The method was immunoSEQ multiplex PCR; TCRdb's version includes in-frame clones alone and lacks a portion of them. The sample lists some 2.4 million clones, 93% seen once, with 0.35% to 0.45% in the top ten. The sample consisted of naive CD4+ T cells from PBMCs. These receptors came from a man between 18 and 29 years old in good health. Some clones in this sample may be carry-over from other donors' samples. The CDR3 runs from the conserved cysteine through the conserved F or W. A D gene is named only where the DNA matches it firmly. For some rows the clone size is stated as once, few or many, or as a class when expanded; others skip it.

D gene	clone size	V gene	J gene	CDR3 protein	CDR3 DNA
TRBD2	.	TRBV4-1	TRBJ2-7	CASSPWGLAGGPEQYF	TGCGCCAGCAGCCCTTGGGGACTAGCGGGAGGCCCAGAGCAGTACTTC
TRBD2	.	TRBV11-3	TRBJ2-3	CASSPGLAGADTQYF	TGTGCCAGCAGCCCGGGACTAGCGGGAGCAGATACGCAGTATTTT
.	.	TRBV18	TRBJ2-1	CASSGTRGTYNEQFF	TGTGCCAGCTCAGGGACCCGGGGGACCTACAATGAGCAGTTCTTC
.	.	TRBV6-5	TRBJ2-7	CASSYSEAGSYEQYF	TGTGCCAGCAGTTACTCCGAGGCAGGGTCCTACGAGCAGTACTTC
.	.	TRBV15	TRBJ2-1	CATSRERGSSYNEQFF	TGTGCCACCAGCAGGGAGAGGGGTTCGTCCTACAATGAGCAGTTCTTC
TRBD1	.	TRBV6-5	TRBJ2-7	CASSQGQGRNEQYF	TGTGCCAGCAGTCAGGGACAGGGGCGAAACGAGCAGTACTTC
.	.	TRBV18	TRBJ1-1	CASSPLGGMNTEAFF	TGTGCCAGCTCACCCCTCGGGGGGATGAACACTGAAGCTTTCTTT
TRBD2	.	TRBV29-1	TRBJ2-1	CSVESGRASSYNEQFF	TGCAGCGTTGAGAGCGGGAGAGCGAGCTCCTACAATGAGCAGTTCTTC
.	.	TRBV7-9	TRBJ2-1	CASSPGLPYNEQFF	TGTGCCAGCAGCCCCGGGCTGCCCTACAATGAGCAGTTCTTC
.	once	TRBV21-1	TRBJ2-7	CAGGECSHREYF	TGTGCCGGTGGAGAATGTTCCCATAGGGAGTACTTC
.	.	TRBV2	TRBJ1-2	CASSEGRGPANYGYTF	TGTGCCAGCAGTGAGGGCAGGGGACCAGCTAACTATGGCTACACCTTC
TRBD2	.	TRBV5-1	TRBJ2-7	CASSLGTSGTYEQYF	TGCGCCAGCAGCCTAGGGACTAGCGGTACCTACGAGCAGTACTTC
TRBD1	.	TRBV4-3	TRBJ1-2	CASSQAVGQGKGYGYTF	TGCGCCAGCAGCCAAGCCGTTGGACAGGGGAAGGGCTATGGCTACACCTTC
.	.	TRBV7-9	TRBJ1-2	CASSVIQGSHGYTF	TGTGCCAGCAGCGTGATTCAGGGCAGCCATGGCTACACCTTC
TRBD2	.	TRBV27	TRBJ2-7	CASSSFGAGERGEQYF	TGTGCCAGCAGTTCCTTCGGGGCGGGAGAGAGGGGCGAGCAGTACTTC
.	.	TRBV28	TRBJ1-6	CASSLKAWGALHF	TGTGCCAGCAGTCTCAAGGCATGGGGGGCCCTCCACTTT
TRBD1	.	TRBV9	TRBJ1-4	CASSPLDRRGTNEKLFF	TGTGCCAGCAGCCCCCTGGACAGGAGGGGAACTAATGAAAAACTGTTTTTT
TRBD2	once	TRBV28	TRBJ2-1	CASMAGDSYNEQFF	TGTGCCAGCATGGCGGGAGATTCTTACAATGAGCAGTTCTTC
.	.	TRBV5-1	TRBJ2-5	CASSLAGGWETQYF	TGCGCCAGCAGCTTGGCCGGAGGGTGGGAGACCCAGTACTTC
.	once	TRBV18	TRBJ2-5	CASSPVGQQGPQETQYF	TGTGCCAGCTCACCGGTAGGTCAGCAAGGGCCACAAGAGACCCAGTACTTC
.	.	TRBV6-1	TRBJ1-5	CASSEIRFNQPQHF	TGTGCCAGCAGTGAAATAAGGTTCAATCAGCCCCAGCATTTT
TRBD1	.	TRBV12-5	TRBJ1-1	CASGLGTGGTEAFF	TGTGCTAGTGGTTTGGGGACAGGGGGGACTGAAGCTTTCTTT
.	.	TRBV5-1	TRBJ1-1	CASSLVGDGNTEAFF	TGCGCCAGCAGCTTGGTTGGGGACGGGAACACTGAAGCTTTCTTT
.	.	TRBV6-1	TRBJ2-3	CASRDSDTQYF	TGTGCCAGCAGGGACTCGGATACGCAGTATTTT
TRBD1	.	TRBV6-5	TRBJ1-1	CASSYSPGQGTEAFF	TGTGCCAGCAGTTACTCCCCCGGACAGGGCACTGAAGCTTTCTTT
TRBD1	.	TRBV19	TRBJ2-1	CASSIDGTGQQFF	TGTGCCAGTAGTATAGATGGGACAGGGCAGCAGTTCTTC
TRBD2	.	TRBV9	TRBJ2-2	CASSGTSGSNTGELFF	TGTGCCAGCAGCGGTACTAGCGGGAGCAACACCGGGGAGCTGTTTTTT
.	.	TRBV5-1	TRBJ2-1	CASSLSPFPAGNEQFF	TGCGCCAGCAGCTTGTCGCCCTTCCCGGCGGGCAATGAGCAGTTCTTC
TRBD1	once	TRBV27	TRBJ1-2	CASSDRTGLGYTF	TGTGCCAGCAGTGACCGGACAGGTCTTGGCTACACCTTC